The 9 T cell receptor beta chains in this list originate from one sample, sequenced in a study of cytomegalovirus exposure and HLA in healthy donors. The study ran its PCR with 60 Vbeta and 13 Jbeta primers. Clones were sequenced by immunoSEQ multiplex PCR, and TCRdb holds only the in-frame ones, with some missing. The sample has roughly 130,000 clones, 80% seen once; the top ten hold 2.5% to 3%. The sample consisted of PBMCs. These receptor sequences come from a man in his thirties or forties in good health and CMV-seronegative.

This chain links TRBV7-2 with TRBJ2-7; 8 bases line up with TRBD2. Germline V gives CDR1 SGHTA, CDR2 FQGNSA. Trimming at V came to 1 base and at J to 6 bases, leaving 8 bases not matched to a gene. The CDR3 length is 15 residues. The CDR3 coding sequence is TGTGCCAGCAGCTTAGGGGGCGGGAGGTTTGGCGAGCAGTACTTC. This codes for CASSLGGGRFGEQYF.

The rearrangement links TRBV10-3 to TRBJ1-1, with D perhaps TRBD1 (5 bases). Germline loops: CDR1 ENHRY, CDR2 SYGVKD. V was pared by 8 bases and J by 1 base, with 8 bases between. The CDR3 covers 12 residues. The CDR3 loop reads CAIRTPNTEAFF. The CDR3 DNA sequence: TGTGCCATCCGGACACCGAACACTGAAGCTTTCTTT.

The chain uses TRBV5-4 and TRBJ2-2, with TRBD2 as a possible D gene (6 bases). V was clipped by 2 bases and J by 0 bases, with 11 bases between them. The CDR3 has 16 amino acids. Germline V CDR1 and CDR2: SGHNT, YYREEE (reference sequence). CDR3 sequence (DNA): TGTGCCAGCAGCTTTCCGCGGGGAGCGAACACCGGGGAGCTGTTTTTT. Its translation: CASSFPRGANTGELFF. Drawing the rest from reference TRBV5-4 and TRBJ2-2, the complete variable domain is ETGVTQSPTHLIKTRGQQVTLRCSSQSGHNTVSWYQQALGQGPQFIFQYYREEENGRGNFPPRFSGLQFPNYSSELNVNALELDDSALYLCASSFPRGANTGELFFGEGSRLTVL.

This chain uses TRBV4-1 with TRBJ1-1, with D possibly being TRBD1 (5 bases). Deletions cut 3 bases from V and 0 bases from J, with 11 bases between. The CDR3 has 15 residues. Germline values: CDR1 MGHRA, CDR2 YSYEKL. The CDR3 here is CASSQGLVMNTEAFF. CDR3 in DNA: TGCGCCAGCAGCCAGGGGCTGGTAATGAACACTGAAGCTTTCTTT.

CDR3 sequence reads: CASSSHRQGGGYGYTF. CDR3 sequence (DNA): TGTGCCAGCAGTTCACATAGACAGGGGGGTGGGTATGGCTACACCTTC. V gene TRBV27 combines with J gene TRBJ1-2; 9 nucleotides agree with TRBD1. From germline, CDR1 is MNHEY and CDR2 SMNVEV (reference sequence). V lost 4 bases and J lost 5; bases outside the gene matches: 11. The CDR3 runs to 16 residues.

Concerning this clone: A read error may produce the germline difference seen at one junction end. The rearrangement joins TRBV6-1 to TRBJ1-5, with 11 bases aligning to TRBD1. Germline values: CDR1 MNHNS, CDR2 SASEGT. CDR3 length: 15 amino acids. The CDR3 protein is CASTPSPDRGHPQNF. CDR3 DNA sequence: TGTGCCAGCACCCCTAGTCCGGACAGGGGGCACCCCCAGAATTTT.

This clone was observed once. This chain joins TRBV7-8 and TRBJ2-3; 11 nucleotides match TRBD2. V dropped 1 base and J dropped 4; count of bases not matched to a gene: 4. This CDR3 comprises 16 residues. CDR1 and CDR2 (germline): SGHVS, FQNEAQ. The CDR3 DNA reads TGTGCCAGCAGCTTAGTAGTACTAGCGGGAGCAGATACGCAGTATTTT. Its translation is CASSLVVLAGADTQYF.

This clone was found a few times. J is TRBJ2-7 and V is TRBV6-6; TRBD1 matches at 7 bases. The germline V gene encodes CDR1 MNHNY and CDR2 SVGAGI (reference sequence). V dropped 8 bases and J dropped 3; count of bases not matched to a gene: 13. CDR3 length: 15 amino acids. This chain's CDR3 is CASAKGAFVYYEQYF. The CDR3 DNA sequence: TGTGCCAGCGCAAAGGGGGCCTTCGTTTACTACGAGCAGTACTTC.

The V call is TRBV5-1, the J call TRBJ2-7, with 9 positions matching TRBD2. Germline V CDR1 and CDR2: SGHRS, YFSETQ. The V and J ends lost 7 bases and 5 bases, in that order; junction bases with no gene match: 7. The CDR3 spans 13 residues. The CDR3 DNA reads as TGCGCCAGCGCCGTAGCGGGAGCACACGAGCAGTACTTC. As protein: CASAVAGAHEQYF. The full variable domain, completed using reference TRBV5-1 and TRBJ2-7, is KAGVTQTPRYLIKTRGQQVTLSCSPISGHRSVSWYQQTPGQGLQFLFEYFSETQRNKGNFPGRFSGRQFSNSRSEMNVSTLELGDSALYLCASAVAGAHEQYFGPGTRLTVT.